This T cell receptor beta chain came from a study of shared clonotypes between healthy human individuals. Study as a whole: Each donor had three CD4 naive, three CD4 memory, two CD8 naive and one CD8 memory plate.

Germline V CDR1 and CDR2: SGHNT, YENEEA. After removal of 3 bases from V and 7 bases from J, the junction contained 7 bases not matched to a gene. This CDR3 comprises 15 residues. The input for sorted-subset replicate PCRs was around 0.2 ug DNA, some 30,000 T cell genomes. The protocol was immunoSEQ multiplex PCR, while the TCRdb copy is restricted to in-frame clones and leaves out a portion. The profile shows 2 million to 2.5 million clones, 92% of them singletons. Specimen: naive CD4+ T cells from PBMCs. Sample subset: CD45RA+ positively selected. The rearrangement uses TRBV11-3 and TRBJ2-2; 8 bases are shared with TRBD2. This sequence was found in a man aged 18 to 29 in good health. Some clones in this sample may be carry-over from other donors' samples. The CDR3 protein is CASSLRGLEDGELFF. In nucleotides, the CDR3 is TGTGCCAGCAGCTTGCGGGGACTAGAAGACGGGGAGCTGTTTTTT.